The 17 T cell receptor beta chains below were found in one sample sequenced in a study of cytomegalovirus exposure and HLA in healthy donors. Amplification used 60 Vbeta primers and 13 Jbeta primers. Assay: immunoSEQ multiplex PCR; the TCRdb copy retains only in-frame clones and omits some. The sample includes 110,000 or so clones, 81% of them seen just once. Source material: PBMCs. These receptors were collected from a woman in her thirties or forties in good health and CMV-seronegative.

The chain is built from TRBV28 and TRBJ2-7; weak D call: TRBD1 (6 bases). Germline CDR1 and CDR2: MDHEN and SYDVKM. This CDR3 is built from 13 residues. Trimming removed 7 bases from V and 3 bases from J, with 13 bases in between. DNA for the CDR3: TGTGCCAGCATCACGACAGGCCACTACGAGCAGTACTTC. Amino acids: CASITTGHYEQYF.

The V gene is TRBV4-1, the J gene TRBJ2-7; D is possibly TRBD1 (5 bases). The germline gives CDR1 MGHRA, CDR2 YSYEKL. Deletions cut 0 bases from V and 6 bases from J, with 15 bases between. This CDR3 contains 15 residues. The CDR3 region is CASSQDPVARVEQYF. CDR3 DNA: TGCGCCAGCAGCCAAGATCCGGTTGCCAGGGTCGAGCAGTACTTC.

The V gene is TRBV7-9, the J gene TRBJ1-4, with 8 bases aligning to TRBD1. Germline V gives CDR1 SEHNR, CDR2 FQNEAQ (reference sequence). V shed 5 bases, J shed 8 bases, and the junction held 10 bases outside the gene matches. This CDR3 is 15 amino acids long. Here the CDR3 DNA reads TGTGCCAGCAGCGTCCCGGGACAGGATCGGGAAAAACTGTTTTTT. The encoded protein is CASSVPGQDREKLFF.

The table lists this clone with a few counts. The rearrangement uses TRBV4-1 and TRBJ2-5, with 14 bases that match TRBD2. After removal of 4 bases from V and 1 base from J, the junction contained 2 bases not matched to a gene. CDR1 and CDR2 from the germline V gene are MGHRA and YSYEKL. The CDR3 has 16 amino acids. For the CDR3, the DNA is TGCGCCAGCAGCCGCGGGACTAGCGGGGGCCAAGAGACCCAGTACTTC. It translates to CASSRGTSGGQETQYF.

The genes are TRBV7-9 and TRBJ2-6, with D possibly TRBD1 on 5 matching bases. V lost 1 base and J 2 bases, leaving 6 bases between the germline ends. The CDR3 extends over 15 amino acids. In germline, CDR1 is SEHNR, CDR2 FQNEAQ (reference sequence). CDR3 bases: TGTGCCAGCAGCTTAGGGGGCACTGGGGCCAACGTCCTGACTTTC. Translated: CASSLGGTGANVLTF.

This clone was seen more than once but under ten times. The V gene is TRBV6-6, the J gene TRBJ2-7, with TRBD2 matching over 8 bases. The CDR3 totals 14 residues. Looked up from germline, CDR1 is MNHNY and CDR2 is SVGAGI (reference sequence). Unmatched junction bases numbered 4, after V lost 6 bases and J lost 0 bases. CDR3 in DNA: TGTGCCAGCAGCCCAAGCGGGAGCTCCTACGAGCAGTACTTC. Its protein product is CASSPSGSSYEQYF.

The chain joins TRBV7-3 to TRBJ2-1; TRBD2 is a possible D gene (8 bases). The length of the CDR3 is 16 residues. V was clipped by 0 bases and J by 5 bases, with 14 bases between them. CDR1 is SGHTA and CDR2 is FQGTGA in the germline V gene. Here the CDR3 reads CASSLTRGGQNNEQFF. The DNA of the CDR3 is TGTGCCAGCAGCTTAACCCGGGGGGGACAGAACAATGAGCAGTTCTTC.

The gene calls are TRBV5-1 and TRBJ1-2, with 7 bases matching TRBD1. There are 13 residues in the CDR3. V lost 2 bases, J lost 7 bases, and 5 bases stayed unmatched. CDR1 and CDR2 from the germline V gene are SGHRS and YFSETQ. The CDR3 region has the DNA TGCGCCAGCAGCTTTACAGGGGAAGTTGGCTACACCTTC. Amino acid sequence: CASSFTGEVGYTF. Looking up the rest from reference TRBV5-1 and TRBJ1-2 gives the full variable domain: KAGVTQTPRYLIKTRGQQVTLSCSPISGHRSVSWYQQTPGQGLQFLFEYFSETQRNKGNFPGRFSGRQFSNSRSEMNVSTLELGDSALYLCASSFTGEVGYTFGSGTRLTVV.

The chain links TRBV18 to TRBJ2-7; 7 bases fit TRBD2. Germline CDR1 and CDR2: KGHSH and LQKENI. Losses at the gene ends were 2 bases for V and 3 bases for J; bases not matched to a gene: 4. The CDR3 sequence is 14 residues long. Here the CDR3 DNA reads TGTGCCAGCTCACCAAGGGAGGGCGGCTACGAGCAGTACTTC. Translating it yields CASSPREGGYEQYF. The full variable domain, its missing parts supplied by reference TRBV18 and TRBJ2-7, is NAGVMQNPRHLVRRRGQEARLRCSPMKGHSHVYWYRQLPEEGLKFMVYLQKENIIDESGMPKERFSAEFPKEGPSILRIQQVVRGDSAAYFCASSPREGGYEQYFGPGTRLTVT.

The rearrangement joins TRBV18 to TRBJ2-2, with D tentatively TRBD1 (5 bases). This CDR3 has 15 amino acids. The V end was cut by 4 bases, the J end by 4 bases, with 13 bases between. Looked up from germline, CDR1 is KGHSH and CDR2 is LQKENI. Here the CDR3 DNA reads TGTGCCAGCTCACTGAGACAGCCCCGCACCGGGGAGCTGTTTTTT. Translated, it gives CASSLRQPRTGELFF. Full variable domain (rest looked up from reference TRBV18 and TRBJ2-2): NAGVMQNPRHLVRRRGQEARLRCSPMKGHSHVYWYRQLPEEGLKFMVYLQKENIIDESGMPKERFSAEFPKEGPSILRIQQVVRGDSAAYFCASSLRQPRTGELFFGEGSRLTVL.

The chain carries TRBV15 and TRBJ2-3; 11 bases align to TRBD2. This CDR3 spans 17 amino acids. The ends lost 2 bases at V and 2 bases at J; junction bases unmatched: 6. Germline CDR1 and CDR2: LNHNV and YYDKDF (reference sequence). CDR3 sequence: CATSRPGTSGHTDTQYF. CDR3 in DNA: TGTGCCACCAGCAGACCCGGGACTAGCGGACACACAGATACGCAGTATTTT.

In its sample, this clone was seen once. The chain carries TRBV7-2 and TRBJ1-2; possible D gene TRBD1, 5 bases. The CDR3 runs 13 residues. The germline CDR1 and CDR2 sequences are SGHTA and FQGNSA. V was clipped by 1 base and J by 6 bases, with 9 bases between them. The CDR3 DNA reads TGTGCCAGCAGCTTAGGGGGGGTGGATGGCTACACCTTC. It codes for CASSLGGVDGYTF.

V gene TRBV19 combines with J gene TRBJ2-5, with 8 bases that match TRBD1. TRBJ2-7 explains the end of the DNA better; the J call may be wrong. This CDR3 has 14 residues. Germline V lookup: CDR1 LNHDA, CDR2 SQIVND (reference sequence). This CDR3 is CASSLRDRSYEQYF. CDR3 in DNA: TGTGCCAGCTCCCTCCGGGACAGGTCCTACGAGCAGTACTTC.

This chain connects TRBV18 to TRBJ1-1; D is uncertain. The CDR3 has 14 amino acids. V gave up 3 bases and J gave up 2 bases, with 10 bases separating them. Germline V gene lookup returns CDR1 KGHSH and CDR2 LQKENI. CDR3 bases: TGTGCCAGCTCACCGGGCCACCTCAACACTGAAGCTTTCTTT. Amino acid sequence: CASSPGHLNTEAFF.

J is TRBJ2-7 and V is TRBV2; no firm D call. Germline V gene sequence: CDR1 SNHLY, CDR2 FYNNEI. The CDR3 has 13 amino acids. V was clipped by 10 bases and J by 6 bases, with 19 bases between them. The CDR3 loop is CATRLFESAEQYF. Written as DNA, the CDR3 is TGTGCCACCCGACTCTTCGAATCAGCCGAGCAGTACTTC.

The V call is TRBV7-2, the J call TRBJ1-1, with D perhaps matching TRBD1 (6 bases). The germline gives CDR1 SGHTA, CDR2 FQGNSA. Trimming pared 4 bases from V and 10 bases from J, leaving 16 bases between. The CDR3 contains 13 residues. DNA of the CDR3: TGTGCCAGCAGCTCCGGGGGGGCCCGGGGAGCTTTCTTT. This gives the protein CASSSGGARGAFF. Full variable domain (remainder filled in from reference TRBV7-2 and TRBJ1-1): GAGVSQSPSNKVTEKGKDVELRCDPISGHTALYWYRQSLGQGLEFLIYFQGNSAPDKSGLPSDRFSAERTGGSVSTLTIQRTQQEDSAVYLCASSSGGARGAFFGQGTRLTVV.

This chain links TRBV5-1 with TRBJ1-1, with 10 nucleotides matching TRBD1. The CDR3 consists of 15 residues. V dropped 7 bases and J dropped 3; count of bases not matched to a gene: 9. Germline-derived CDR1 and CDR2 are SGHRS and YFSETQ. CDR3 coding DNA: TGCGCCAGCCGTACACGGACAGGGGGTGACACTGAAGCTTTCTTT. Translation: CASRTRTGGDTEAFF.